The subject of this entry is one T cell receptor (beta chain). Its antigen is unknown. The sample was run on a NextSeq 550. The Human TCR Profiling Kit (MiLaboratory) was used to prepare UMI-labeled 5' RACE TRB cDNA libraries. The full amount of extracted RNA was used for cDNA synthesis, and the full amount of resulting cDNA was used for PCR amplification. Libraries were prepared in parallel with an identical number of PCR cycles. As for how the authors treated the data: About 54,000 +/- 9,700 unique UMI-labeled TRB cDNA molecules per library were extracted with MIGEC and MiXCR, with at least two reads per UMI required. On average, approximately 40,000 +/- 10,000 functional in-frame TRB CDR3 nucleotide clonotypes lacking stop codons were found per library. After each sample was downsampled to 5000 UMI-labeled TRB molecules, VDJtools was used to calculate diversity metrics such as normalized Shannon-Wiener and Chao1. For the central five CDR3 residues, VDJtools calculated physicochemical properties weighted by clonotype size, namely interaction energy, strength, volume and Kidera factor 4. After TCRdb reprocessed the reads, each CDR3 protein sequence was kept as one row, without DNA. None of the V and J calls come from the authors' own analysis; TCRdb made them. This sample's records show approximately 49,000 distinct CDR3 sequences. The ten largest clones add up to roughly 15% of the sample.

The germline V gene (reference sequence) gives CDR1 as LNHNV and CDR2 as YYDKDF. Counted from cysteine to phenylalanine, this CDR3 has 15 amino acids. No DNA appears here. For each CD8+ T cell subset, flow sorting was done in triplicate, and a few hundred thousand cells per subset went directly into RLT lysis buffer. Peripheral blood mononuclear cells were isolated from buffy coats by standard density gradient centrifugation. Total RNA was extracted from sorted cells with an RNeasy Mini Kit. This specimen comes from a study of CXCR3-negative and CXCR3-positive naive CD8 T cells (dated by TCRdb to between 2017 and 2020). For context, the study as a whole: In total, some 140 million TRB reads were obtained, which works out to roughly 1.5 +/- 0.3 million reads per library. Data from ten or so donors, pooled across two independent experiments, went into the diversity and physicochemical repertoire analyses. TRBV-TRBJ cluster analysis included naive subsets from several donors and memory cells from 3 donors.

General conclusions and limits of the study: Because surface CD5, which is linked to self-reactivity in mice, was comparable between the naive subsets, TCR interaction strength was also inferred from the physicochemical properties of TRB CDR3s. Freshly isolated PBMCs were used for most assays because CXCR3 expression partially decreased after cryopreservation. Repertoire diversity was comparably high in both naive subsets but much lower in memory CD8+ T cells. Within the same donor, TRBV-TRBJ usage looked similar between naive CXCR3-negative and CXCR3-positive cells, but memory cells had distinct patterns.

Here the chain combines TRBV15 and TRBJ2-2; TCRdb's assignment of TRBD1 cannot be checked, as there is no DNA. Material: memory CD8+ T cells from blood. The cell subset or site tag for this specimen amounts to: conventional CD8+ memory T cells (TMEM), sorted as controls. This clonotype was sampled from a human donor in good health. Some clones in this sample may be carry-over from other donors' samples. For the CDR3, the sequence is CATSRETGSTGEPFF.